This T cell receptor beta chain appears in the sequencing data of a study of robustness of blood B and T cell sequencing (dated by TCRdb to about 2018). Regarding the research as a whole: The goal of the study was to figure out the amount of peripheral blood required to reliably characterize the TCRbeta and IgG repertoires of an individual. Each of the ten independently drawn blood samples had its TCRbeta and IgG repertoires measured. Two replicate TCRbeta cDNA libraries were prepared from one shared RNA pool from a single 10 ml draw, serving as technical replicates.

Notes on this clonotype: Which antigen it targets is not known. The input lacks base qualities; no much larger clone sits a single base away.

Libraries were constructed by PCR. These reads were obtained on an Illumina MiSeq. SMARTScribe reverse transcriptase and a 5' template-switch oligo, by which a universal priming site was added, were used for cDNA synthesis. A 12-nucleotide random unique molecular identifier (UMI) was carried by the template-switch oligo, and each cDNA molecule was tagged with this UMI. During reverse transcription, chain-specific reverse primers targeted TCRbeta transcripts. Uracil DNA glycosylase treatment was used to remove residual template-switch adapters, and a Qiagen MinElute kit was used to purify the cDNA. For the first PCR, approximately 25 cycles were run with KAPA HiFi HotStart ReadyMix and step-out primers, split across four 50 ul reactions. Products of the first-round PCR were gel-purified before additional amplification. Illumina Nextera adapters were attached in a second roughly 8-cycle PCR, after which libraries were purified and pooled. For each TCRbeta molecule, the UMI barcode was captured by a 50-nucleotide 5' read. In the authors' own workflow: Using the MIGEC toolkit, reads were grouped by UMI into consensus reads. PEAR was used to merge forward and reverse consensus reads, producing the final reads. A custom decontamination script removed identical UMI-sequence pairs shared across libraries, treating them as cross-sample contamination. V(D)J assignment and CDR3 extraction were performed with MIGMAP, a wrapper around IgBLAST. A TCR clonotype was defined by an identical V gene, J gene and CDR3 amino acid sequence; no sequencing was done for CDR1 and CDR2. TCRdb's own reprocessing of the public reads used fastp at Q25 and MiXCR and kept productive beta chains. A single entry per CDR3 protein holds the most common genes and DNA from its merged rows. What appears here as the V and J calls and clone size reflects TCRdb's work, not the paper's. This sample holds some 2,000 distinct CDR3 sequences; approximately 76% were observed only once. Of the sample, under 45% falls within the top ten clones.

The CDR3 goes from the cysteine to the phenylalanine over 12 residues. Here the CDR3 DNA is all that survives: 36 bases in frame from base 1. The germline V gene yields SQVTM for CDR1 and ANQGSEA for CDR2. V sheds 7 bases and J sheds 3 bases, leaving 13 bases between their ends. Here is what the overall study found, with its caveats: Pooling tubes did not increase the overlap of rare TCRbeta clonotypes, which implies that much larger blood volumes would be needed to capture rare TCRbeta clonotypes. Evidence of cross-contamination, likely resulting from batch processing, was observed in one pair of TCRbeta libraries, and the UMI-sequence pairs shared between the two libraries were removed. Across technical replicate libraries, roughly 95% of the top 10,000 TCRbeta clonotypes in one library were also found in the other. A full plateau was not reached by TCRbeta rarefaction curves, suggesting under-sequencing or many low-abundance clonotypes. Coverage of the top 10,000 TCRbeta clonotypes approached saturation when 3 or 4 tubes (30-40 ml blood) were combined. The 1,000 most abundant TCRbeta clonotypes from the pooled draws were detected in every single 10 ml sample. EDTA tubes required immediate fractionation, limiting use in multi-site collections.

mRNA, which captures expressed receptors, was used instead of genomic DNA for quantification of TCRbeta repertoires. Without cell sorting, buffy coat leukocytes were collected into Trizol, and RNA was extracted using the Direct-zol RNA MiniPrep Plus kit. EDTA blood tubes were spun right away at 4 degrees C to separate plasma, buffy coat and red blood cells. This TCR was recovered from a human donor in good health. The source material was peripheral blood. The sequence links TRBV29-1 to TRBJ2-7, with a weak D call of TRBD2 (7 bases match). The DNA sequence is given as TGCAGCGCCCAAAGGGGGGGCTACGAGCAGTACTTC. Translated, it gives CSAQRGGYEQYF.